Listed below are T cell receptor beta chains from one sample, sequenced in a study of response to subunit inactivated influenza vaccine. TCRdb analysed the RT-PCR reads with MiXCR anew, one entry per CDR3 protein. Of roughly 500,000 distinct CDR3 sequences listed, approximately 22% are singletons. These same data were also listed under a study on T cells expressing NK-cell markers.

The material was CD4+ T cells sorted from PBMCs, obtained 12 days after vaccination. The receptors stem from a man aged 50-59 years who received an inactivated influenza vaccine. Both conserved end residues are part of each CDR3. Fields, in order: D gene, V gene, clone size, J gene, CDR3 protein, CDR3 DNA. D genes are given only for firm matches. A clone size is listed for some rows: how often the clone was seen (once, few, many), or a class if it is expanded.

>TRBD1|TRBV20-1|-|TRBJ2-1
CSARGRGIVNEQFF
TGCAGTGCTAGGGGCAGGGGGATAGTAAATGAGCAGTTCTTC
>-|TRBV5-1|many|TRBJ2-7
CASSPRTAYEQYF
TGCGCCAGCAGCCCTAGGACAGCGTACGAGCAGTACTTC
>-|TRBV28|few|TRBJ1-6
CASGPRPNSPLHF
TGTGCCAGCGGGCCCCGTCCTAATTCACCCCTCCACTTT
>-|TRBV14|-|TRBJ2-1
CASSQGQVGYNEQFF
TGTGCCAGCAGCCAAGGGCAGGTCGGTTACAATGAGCAGTTCTTC
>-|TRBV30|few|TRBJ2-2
CAWAGNTGELFF
TGTGCCTGGGCCGGGAACACCGGGGAGCTGTTTTTT
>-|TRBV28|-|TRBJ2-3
CASSAQGGGTDTQYF
TGTGCCAGCAGTGCTCAGGGTGGGGGCACAGATACGCAGTATTTT
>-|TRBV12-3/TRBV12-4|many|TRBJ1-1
CASTLDTAFAEAFF
TGTGCCAGCACCCTGGACACAGCGTTTGCTGAAGCTTTCTTT
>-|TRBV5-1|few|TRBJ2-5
CASRINPGETQYF
TGCGCCAGCAGAATAAATCCGGGAGAGACCCAGTACTTC
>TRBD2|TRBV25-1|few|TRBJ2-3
CASSSGLAGRTDTQYF
TGTGCCAGCAGTTCTGGACTAGCGGGGCGCACAGATACGCAGTATTTT
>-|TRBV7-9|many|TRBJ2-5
CASSPRGGAVTQYF
TGTGCCAGCAGCCCTCGGGGCGGGGCGGTGACCCAGTACTTC
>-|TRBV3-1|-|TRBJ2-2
CASSQVLGSGELFF
TGTGCCAGCAGCCAAGTGCTGGGATCCGGGGAGCTGTTTTTT
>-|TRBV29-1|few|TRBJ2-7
CSVPGTSAAEQYF
TGCAGCGTGCCCGGGACCTCCGCTGCGGAGCAGTACTTC
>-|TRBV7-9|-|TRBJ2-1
CASSLEQGKISEQFF
TGTGCCAGCAGCTTAGAACAGGGAAAGATAAGTGAGCAGTTCTTC
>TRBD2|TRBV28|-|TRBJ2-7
CASEPGTRKNEQYF
TGTGCCAGCGAGCCCGGGACTAGAAAGAACGAGCAGTACTTC
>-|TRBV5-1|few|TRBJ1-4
CASSTGTVNEKLFF
TGCGCCAGCAGCACCGGGACGGTTAATGAAAAACTGTTTTTT
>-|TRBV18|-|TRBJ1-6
CASSPQSEQGSPLHF
TGTGCCAGCTCACCACAGTCCGAACAGGGCTCACCCCTCCACTTT
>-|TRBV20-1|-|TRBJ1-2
CSASRQPGWGYTF
TGCAGTGCTAGTCGTCAGCCTGGCTGGGGCTACACCTTC
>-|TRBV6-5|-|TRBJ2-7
CASSYWGAHEQYF
TGTGCCAGCAGTTACTGGGGGGCCCACGAGCAGTACTTC
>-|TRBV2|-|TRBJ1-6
CASSEGQFGNSPLHF
TGTGCCAGCAGTGAAGGGCAGTTCGGCAATTCACCCCTCCACTTT
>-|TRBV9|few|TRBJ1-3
CASSSQFSGNTIYF
TGTGCCAGCAGCTCCCAGTTCTCTGGAAACACCATATATTTT
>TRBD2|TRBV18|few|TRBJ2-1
CASSPTPGTSGGASWEQFF
TGTGCCAGCTCCCCGACTCCCGGGACTAGCGGGGGGGCCTCCTGGGAGCAGTTCTTC
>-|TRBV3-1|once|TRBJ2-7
CASSPSVGRGYEQYF
TGTGCCAGCAGCCCGTCGGTAGGCCGAGGTTACGAGCAGTACTTC
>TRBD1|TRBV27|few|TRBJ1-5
CASSFSRTGLKGPQHF
TGTGCCAGCAGTTTTTCGCGGACAGGGTTGAAGGGTCCCCAGCATTTT
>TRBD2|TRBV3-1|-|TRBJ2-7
CASSQEQLAGAAPYEQYF
TGTGCCAGCAGCCAAGAACAACTAGCGGGGGCCGCCCCCTACGAGCAGTACTTC
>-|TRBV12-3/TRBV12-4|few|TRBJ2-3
CASSFSNTDTQYF
TGTGCCAGCAGTTTCTCAAACACAGATACGCAGTATTTT
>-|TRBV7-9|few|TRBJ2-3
CASSSEGWRTDTQYF
TGTGCCAGCAGCTCCGAGGGATGGCGAACAGATACGCAGTATTTT
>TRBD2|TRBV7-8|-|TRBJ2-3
CASSLAASGAASASTDTQYF
TGTGCCAGCAGCTTAGCGGCTAGCGGGGCCGCTTCTGCTAGCACAGATACGCAGTATTTT